This T cell receptor (beta chain) was recorded in a study of cytotoxic CD8 clonotypes in ibrutinib-treated CLL. The germline V and J ends were trimmed by 1 base and 1 base, with 13 bases remaining between them. Germline V gene lookup returns CDR1 SNHLY and CDR2 FYNNEI. This CDR3 contains 16 residues. Notes on the study in general: Public clonotypes showed up rarely, and on treatment they shrank or held steady. Clonality at baseline surpassed age-matched healthy donors and tracked circulating CD8+ T-cell counts.

With cryopreserved PBMCs as the source, roughly 1.8 micrograms of genomic DNA went to TCR beta libraries. Assay: immunoSEQ multiplex PCR; the TCRdb copy retains only in-frame clones and omits some. The table lists about 200,000 clones, about two thirds of them singletons. Of note for this clone: What it binds is not known.

The clonotype comes from a human donor with chronic lymphocytic leukemia. The starting material was PBMCs, obtained after 24 months of ibrutinib treatment. The chain uses TRBV2 and TRBJ2-5, with D possibly being TRBD2 (5 bases). The CDR3 is CASSEGERWIQETQYF. The CDR3 DNA is TGTGCCAGCAGTGAAGGTGAGCGGTGGATCCAAGAGACCCAGTACTTC.